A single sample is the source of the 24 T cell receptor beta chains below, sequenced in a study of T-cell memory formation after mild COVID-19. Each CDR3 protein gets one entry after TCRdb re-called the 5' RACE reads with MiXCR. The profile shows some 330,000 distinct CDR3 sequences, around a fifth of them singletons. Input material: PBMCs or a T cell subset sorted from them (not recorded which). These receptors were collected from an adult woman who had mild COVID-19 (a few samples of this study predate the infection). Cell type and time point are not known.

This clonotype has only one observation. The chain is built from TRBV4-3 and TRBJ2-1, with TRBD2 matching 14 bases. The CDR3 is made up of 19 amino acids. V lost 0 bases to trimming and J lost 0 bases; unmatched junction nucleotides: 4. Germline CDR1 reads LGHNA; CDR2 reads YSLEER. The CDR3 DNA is TGCGCCAGCAGCCAAGAGGGACTAGCGGGAGCGATCTCCTACAATGAGCAGTTCTTC. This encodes CASSQEGLAGAISYNEQFF.

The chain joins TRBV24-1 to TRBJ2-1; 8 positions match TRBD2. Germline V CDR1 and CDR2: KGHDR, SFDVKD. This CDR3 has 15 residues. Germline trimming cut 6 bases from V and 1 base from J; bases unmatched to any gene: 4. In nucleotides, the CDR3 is TGTGCCACCAGTACCGGGACTAGGTCCTACAATGAGCAGTTCTTC. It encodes CATSTGTRSYNEQFF.

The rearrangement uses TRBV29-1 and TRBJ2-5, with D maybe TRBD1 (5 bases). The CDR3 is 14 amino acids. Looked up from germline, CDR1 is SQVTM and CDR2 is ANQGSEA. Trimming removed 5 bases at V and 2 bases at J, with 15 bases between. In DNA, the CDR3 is TGCAGCGTTCGGCAGGGAAGTCCACAAGAGACCCAGTACTTC. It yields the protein CSVRQGSPQETQYF.

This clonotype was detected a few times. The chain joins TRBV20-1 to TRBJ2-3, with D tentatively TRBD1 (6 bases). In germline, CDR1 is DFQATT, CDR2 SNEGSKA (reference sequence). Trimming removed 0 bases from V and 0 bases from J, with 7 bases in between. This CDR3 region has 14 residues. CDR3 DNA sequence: TGCAGTGCTAGAGATACAGGGAGCACAGATACGCAGTATTTT. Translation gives CSARDTGSTDTQYF.

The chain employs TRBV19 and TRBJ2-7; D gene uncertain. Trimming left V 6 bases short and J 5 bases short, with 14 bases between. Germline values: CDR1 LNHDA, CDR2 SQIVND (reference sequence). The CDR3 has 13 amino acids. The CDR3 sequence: CASRKAGRDEQYF. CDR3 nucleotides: TGTGCCAGTAGGAAGGCTGGCCGGGACGAGCAGTACTTC.

The CDR3 spells CSATDLDRGLKDTQYF. The CDR3 coding sequence is TGCAGTGCTACAGACTTGGACAGGGGGCTTAAAGATACGCAGTATTTT. This rearrangement joins TRBV20-1 to TRBJ2-3; 11 nucleotides match TRBD1. This CDR3 is built from 16 residues. From germline, CDR1 is DFQATT and CDR2 SNEGSKA (reference sequence). The junction had 11 bases not matched to a gene; V was cut back by 4 bases and J by 5 bases.

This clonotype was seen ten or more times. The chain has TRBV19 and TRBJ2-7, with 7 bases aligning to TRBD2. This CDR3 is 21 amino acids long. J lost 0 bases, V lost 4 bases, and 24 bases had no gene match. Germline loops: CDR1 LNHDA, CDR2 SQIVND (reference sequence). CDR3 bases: TGTGCCAGTAGTACCTCCTTCGGGGCGGGAGATGGTACCGAATTCTCCTACGAGCAGTACTTC. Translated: CASSTSFGAGDGTEFSYEQYF.

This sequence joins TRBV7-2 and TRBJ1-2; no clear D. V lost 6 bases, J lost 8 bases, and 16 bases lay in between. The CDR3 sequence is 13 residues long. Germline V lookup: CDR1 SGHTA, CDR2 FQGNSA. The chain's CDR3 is CASRPGLVRGYTF. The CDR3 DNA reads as TGTGCCAGCAGACCCGGGCTCGTACGGGGCTACACCTTC. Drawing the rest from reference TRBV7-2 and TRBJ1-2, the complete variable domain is GAGVSQSPSNKVTEKGKDVELRCDPISGHTALYWYRQSLGQGLEFLIYFQGNSAPDKSGLPSDRFSAERTGGSVSTLTIQRTQQEDSAVYLCASRPGLVRGYTFGSGTRLTVV.

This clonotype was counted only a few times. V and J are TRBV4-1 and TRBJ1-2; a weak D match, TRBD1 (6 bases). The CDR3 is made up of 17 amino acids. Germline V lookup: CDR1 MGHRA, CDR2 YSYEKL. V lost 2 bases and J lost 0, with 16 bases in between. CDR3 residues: CASSQTLGTKANYGYTF. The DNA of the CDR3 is TGCGCCAGCAGCCAAACCCTCGGGACAAAAGCTAACTATGGCTACACCTTC.

CDR3 DNA sequence: TGTGCCAGCAGTTCCGTACAGGGGGCTCCGTGGTGGGAGCAGTTCTTC. Residues: CASSSVQGAPWWEQFF. This sequence joins TRBV12-3 or TRBV12-4 and TRBJ2-1; TRBD1 aligns across 9 bases. The CDR3 has 16 residues. J was trimmed by 10 bases and V by 4 bases; bases with no gene match: 14.

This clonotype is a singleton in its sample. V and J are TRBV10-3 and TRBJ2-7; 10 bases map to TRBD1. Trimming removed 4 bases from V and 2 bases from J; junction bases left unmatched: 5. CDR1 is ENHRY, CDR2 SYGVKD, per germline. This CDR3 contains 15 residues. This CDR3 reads CAISGKDRGTYEQYF. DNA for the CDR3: TGTGCCATCAGTGGCAAGGACAGGGGGACCTACGAGCAGTACTTC.

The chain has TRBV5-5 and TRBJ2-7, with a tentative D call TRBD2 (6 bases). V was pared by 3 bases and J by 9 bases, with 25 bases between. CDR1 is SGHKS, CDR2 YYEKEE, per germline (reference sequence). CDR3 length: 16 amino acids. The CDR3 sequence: CASSWEVTVPAIRQYF. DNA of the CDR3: TGTGCCAGCAGCTGGGAGGTTACTGTCCCAGCTATCAGGCAGTACTTC.

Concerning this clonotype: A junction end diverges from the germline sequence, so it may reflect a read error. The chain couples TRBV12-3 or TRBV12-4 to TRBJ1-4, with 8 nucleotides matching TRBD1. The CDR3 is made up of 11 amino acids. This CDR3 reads CASSLGDRRIF. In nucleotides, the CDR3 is TGTGCCAGCAGTTTGGGGGACAGGCGGATTTTT.

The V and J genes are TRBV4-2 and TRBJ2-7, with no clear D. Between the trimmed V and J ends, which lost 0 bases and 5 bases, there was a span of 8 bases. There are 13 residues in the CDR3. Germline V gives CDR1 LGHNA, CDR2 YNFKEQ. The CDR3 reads CASSQESQHEQYF. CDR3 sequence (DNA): TGTGCCAGCAGCCAAGAATCACAGCACGAGCAGTACTTC.

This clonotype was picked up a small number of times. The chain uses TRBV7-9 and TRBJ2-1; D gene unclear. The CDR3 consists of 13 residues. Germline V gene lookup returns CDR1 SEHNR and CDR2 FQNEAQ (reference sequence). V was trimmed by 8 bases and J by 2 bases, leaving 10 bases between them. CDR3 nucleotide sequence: TGTGCCAGCGCGGAGTCACCCTACAATGAGCAGTTCTTC. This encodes CASAESPYNEQFF.

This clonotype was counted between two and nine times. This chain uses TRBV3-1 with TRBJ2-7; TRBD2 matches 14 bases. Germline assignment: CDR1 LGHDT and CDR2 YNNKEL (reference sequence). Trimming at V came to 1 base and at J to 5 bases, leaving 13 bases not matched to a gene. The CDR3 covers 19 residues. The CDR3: CASSQAFLQTGLAGDEQYF. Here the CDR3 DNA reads TGTGCCAGCAGCCAAGCTTTCTTGCAGACGGGACTAGCGGGAGACGAGCAGTACTTC.

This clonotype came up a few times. This CDR3 reads CASSPLAGDSYEQYF. The CDR3 coding sequence is TGTGCCAGCAGCCCACTAGCGGGGGACTCCTACGAGCAGTACTTC. V is TRBV7-2 and J is TRBJ2-7; the match to TRBD2 covers 11 bases. The CDR3 length is 15 residues. Trimming removed 5 bases from V and 0 bases from J; junction bases left unmatched: 3. Germline V lookup: CDR1 SGHTA, CDR2 FQGNSA.

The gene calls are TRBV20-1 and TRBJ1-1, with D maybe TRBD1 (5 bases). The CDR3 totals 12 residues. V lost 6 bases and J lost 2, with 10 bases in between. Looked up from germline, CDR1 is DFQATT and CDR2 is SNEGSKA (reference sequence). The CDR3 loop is CSARRDNTEAFF. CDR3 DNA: TGCAGTGCCCGCAGGGATAACACTGAAGCTTTCTTT.

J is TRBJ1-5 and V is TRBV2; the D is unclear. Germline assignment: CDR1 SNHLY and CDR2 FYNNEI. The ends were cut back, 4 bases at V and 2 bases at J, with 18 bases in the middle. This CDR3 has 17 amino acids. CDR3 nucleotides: TGTGCCAGCAGTGGAACGGAACCCCGCATACGCAATCAGCCCCAGCATTTT. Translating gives CASSGTEPRIRNQPQHF.

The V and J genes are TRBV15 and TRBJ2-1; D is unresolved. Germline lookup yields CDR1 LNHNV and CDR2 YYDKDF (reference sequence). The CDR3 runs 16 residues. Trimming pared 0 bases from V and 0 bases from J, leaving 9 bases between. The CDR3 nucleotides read TGTGCCACCAGCAGAGATATGGCGAGCTCCTACAATGAGCAGTTCTTC. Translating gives CATSRDMASSYNEQFF.

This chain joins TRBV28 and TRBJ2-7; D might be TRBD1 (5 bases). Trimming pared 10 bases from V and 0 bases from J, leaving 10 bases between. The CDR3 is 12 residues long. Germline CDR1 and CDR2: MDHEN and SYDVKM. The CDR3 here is CATMDTSYEQYF. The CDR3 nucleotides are TGTGCCACCATGGACACCTCCTACGAGCAGTACTTC.

The DNA of the CDR3 is TGTGCCAGCAGCCCAGGGAGGGCCTTGAGTTATGGCTACACCTTC. The encoded protein is CASSPGRALSYGYTF. V usage is TRBV5-5 and J usage is TRBJ1-2, with a tentative D call TRBD1 (5 bases). V was shortened by 4 bases and J by 5 bases, with 18 bases between the two germline ends. The CDR3 is made up of 15 amino acids. Germline V lookup: CDR1 SGHKS, CDR2 YYEKEE (reference sequence).

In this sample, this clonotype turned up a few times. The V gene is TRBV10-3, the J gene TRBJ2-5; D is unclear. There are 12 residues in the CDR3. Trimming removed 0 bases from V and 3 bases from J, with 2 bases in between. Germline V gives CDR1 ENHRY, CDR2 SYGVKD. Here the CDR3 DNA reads TGTGCCATCAGTGAGTCGAAAGAGACCCAGTACTTC. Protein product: CAISESKETQYF.

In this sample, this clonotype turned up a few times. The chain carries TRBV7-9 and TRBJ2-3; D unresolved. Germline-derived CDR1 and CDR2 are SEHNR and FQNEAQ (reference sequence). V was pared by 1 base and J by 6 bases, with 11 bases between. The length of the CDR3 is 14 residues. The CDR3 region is CASSLGQQVDTQYF. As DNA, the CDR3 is TGTGCCAGCAGCTTAGGGCAGCAAGTGGATACGCAGTATTTT. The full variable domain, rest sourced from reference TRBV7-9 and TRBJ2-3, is DTGVSQNPRHKITKRGQNVTFRCDPISEHNRLYWYRQTLGQGPEFLTYFQNEAQLEKSRLLSDRFSAERPKGSFSTLEIQRTEQGDSAMYLCASSLGQQVDTQYFGPGTRLTVL.